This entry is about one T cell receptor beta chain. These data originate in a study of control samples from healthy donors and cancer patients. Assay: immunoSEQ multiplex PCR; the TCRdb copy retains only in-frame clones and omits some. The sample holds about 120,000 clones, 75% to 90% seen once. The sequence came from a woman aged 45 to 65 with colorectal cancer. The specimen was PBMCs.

This CDR3 reads CASSISAGYSNQPQHF. The CDR3 DNA is TGTGCCAGTAGTATATCTGCAGGTTATAGCAATCAGCCCCAGCATTTT. The chain joins TRBV19 to TRBJ1-5; D is undetermined. The CDR3 consists of 16 residues. Germline CDR1 LNHDA, CDR2 SQIVND (reference sequence). V lost 2 bases, J lost 0 bases, and 11 bases lay in between.